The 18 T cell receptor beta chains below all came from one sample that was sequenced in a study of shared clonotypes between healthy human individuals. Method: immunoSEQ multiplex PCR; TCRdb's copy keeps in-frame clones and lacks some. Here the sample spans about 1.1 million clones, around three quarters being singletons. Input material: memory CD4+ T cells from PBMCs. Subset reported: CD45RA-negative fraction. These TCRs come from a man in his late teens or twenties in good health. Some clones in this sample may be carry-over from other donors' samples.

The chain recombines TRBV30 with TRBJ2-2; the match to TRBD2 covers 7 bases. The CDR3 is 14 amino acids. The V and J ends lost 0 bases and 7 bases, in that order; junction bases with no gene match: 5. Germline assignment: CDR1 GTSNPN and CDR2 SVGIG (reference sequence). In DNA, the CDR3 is TGTGCCTGGAGTGTCGGGGGAGGGCGCGGGGAGCTGTTTTTT. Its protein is CAWSVGGGRGELFF.

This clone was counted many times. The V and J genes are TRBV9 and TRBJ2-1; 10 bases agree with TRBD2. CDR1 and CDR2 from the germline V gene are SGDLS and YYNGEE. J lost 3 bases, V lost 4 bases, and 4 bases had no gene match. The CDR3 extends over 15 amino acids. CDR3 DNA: TGTGCCAGCAGCTCGGGGACTAGCGTCTACAATGAGCAGTTCTTC. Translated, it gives CASSSGTSVYNEQFF.

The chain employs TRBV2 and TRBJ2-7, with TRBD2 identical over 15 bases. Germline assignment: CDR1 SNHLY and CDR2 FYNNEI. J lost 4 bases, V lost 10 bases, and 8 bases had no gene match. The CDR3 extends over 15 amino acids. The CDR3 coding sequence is TGTGCCACCTCGGGACTAGCGGGAGGTTCTTACGAGCAGTACTTC. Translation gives CATSGLAGGSYEQYF.

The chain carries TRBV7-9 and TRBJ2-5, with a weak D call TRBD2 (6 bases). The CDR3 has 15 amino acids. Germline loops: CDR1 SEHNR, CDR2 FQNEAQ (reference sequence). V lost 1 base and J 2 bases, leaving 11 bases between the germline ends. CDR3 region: CASSLVMGGQETQYF. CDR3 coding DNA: TGTGCCAGCAGCTTAGTGATGGGGGGTCAAGAGACCCAGTACTTC.

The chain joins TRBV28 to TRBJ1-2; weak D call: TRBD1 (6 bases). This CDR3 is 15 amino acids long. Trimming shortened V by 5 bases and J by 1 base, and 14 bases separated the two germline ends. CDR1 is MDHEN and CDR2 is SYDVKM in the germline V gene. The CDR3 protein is CASSAGERLNYGYTF. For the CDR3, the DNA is TGTGCCAGCAGTGCAGGGGAGCGCCTTAACTATGGCTACACCTTC.

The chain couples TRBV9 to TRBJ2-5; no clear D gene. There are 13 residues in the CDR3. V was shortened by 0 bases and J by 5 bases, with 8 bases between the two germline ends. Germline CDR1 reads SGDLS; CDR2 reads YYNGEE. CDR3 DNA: TGTGCCAGCAGCGTAGGCTTGACGGAGACCCAGTACTTC. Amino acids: CASSVGLTETQYF.

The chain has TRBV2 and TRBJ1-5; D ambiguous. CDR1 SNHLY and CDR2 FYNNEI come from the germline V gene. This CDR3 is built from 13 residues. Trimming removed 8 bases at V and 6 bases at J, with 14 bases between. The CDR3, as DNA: TGTGCCAGCCGGTACGGGTCAGGTCAGCCCCAGCATTTT. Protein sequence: CASRYGSGQPQHF. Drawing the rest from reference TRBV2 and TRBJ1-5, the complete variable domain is EPEVTQTPSHQVTQMGQEVILRCVPISNHLYFYWYRQILGQKVEFLVSFYNNEISEKSEIFDDQFSVERPDGSNFTLKIRSTKLEDSAMYFCASRYGSGQPQHFGDGTRLSIL.

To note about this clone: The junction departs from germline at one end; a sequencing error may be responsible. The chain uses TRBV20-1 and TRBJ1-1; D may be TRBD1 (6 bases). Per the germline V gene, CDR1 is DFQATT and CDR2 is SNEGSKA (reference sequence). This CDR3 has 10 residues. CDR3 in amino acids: CSAVRIQGLF. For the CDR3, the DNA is TGCAGTGCTGTCCGAATACAGGGACTCTTT.

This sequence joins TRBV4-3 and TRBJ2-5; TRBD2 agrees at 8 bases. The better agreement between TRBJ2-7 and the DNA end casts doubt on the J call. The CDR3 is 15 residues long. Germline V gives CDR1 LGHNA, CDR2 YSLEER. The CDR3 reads CASSQRAGDSYEQYF. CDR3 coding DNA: TGCGCCAGCAGCCAAAGAGCGGGAGATTCGTACGAGCAGTACTTC.

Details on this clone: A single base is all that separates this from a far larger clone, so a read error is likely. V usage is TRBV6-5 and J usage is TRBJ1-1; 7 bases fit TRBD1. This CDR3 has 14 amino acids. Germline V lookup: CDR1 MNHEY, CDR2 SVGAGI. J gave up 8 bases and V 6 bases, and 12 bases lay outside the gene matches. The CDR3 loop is CASSQRQGVKEAFF. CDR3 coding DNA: TGTGCCAGCAGCCAAAGACAGGGTGTTAAGGAAGCTTTCTTT.

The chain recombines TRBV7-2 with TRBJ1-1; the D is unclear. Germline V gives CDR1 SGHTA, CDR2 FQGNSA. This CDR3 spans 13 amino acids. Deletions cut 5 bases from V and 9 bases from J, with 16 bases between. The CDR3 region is CASSPSPLGKAFF. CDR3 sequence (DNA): TGTGCCAGCAGCCCATCCCCCTTGGGTAAAGCTTTCTTT.

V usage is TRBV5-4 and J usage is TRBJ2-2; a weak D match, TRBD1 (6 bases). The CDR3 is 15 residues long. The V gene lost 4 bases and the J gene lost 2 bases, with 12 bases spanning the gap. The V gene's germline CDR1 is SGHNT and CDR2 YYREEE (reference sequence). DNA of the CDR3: TGTGCCAGCAGCCCAGGACAGAGAAACACCGGGGAGCTGTTTTTT. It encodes CASSPGQRNTGELFF.

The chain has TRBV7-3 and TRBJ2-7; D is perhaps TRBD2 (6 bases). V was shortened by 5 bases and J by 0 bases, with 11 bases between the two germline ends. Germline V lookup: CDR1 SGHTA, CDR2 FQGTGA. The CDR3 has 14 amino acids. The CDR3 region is CASSPDGSSYEQYF. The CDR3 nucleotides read TGTGCCAGCAGCCCCGACGGGAGCTCCTACGAGCAGTACTTC.

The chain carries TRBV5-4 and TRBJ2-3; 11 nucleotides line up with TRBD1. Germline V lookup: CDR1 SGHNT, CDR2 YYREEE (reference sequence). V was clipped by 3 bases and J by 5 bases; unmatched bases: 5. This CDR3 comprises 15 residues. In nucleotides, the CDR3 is TGTGCCAGCAGCTCAGGACAGGGGGCGCAAGATACGCAGTATTTT. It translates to CASSSGQGAQDTQYF.

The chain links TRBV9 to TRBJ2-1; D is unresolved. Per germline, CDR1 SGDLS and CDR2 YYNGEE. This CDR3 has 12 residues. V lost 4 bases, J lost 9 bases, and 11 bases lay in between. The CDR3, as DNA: TGTGCCAGCAGCTCCACCCTTGGTGAGCAGTTCTTC. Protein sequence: CASSSTLGEQFF. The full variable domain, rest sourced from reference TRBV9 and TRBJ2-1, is DSGVTQTPKHLITATGQRVTLRCSPRSGDLSVYWYQQSLDQGLQFLIQYYNGEERAKGNILERFSAQQFPDLHSELNLSSLELGDSALYFCASSSTLGEQFFGPGTRLTVL.

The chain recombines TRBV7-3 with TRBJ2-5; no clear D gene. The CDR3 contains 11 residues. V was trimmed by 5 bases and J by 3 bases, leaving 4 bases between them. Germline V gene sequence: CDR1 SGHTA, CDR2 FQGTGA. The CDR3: CASSTKETQYF. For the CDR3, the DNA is TGTGCCAGCAGCACTAAAGAGACCCAGTACTTC. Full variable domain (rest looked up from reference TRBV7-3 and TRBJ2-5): GAGVSQTPSNKVTEKGKYVELRCDPISGHTALYWYRQSLGQGPEFLIYFQGTGAADDSGLPNDRFFAVRPEGSVSTLKIQRTERGDSAVYLCASSTKETQYFGPGTRLLVL.

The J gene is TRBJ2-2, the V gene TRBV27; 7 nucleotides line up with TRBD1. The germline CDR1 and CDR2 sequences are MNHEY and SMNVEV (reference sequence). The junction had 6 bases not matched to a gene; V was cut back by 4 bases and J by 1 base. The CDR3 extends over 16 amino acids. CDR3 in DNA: TGTGCCAGCAGTTCGCGGACAGGAGGGAACACCGGGGAGCTGTTTTTT. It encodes CASSSRTGGNTGELFF.

The chain's CDR3 is CATRTGNQAGGNTIYF. For the CDR3, the DNA is TGTGCCACCAGGACGGGCAACCAAGCAGGGGGAAACACCATATATTTT. V usage is TRBV15 and J usage is TRBJ1-3; tentatively, D is TRBD1 (5 bases). V was pared by 6 bases and J by 4 bases, with 19 bases between. The CDR3 loop spans 16 amino acids. Germline CDR1 is LNHNV and CDR2 is YYDKDF (reference sequence).